Listed here are 9 T cell receptor beta chains from one sample, sequenced in a study of OX40 agonist ivuxolimab in advanced cancers. Sequencing was performed with immunoSEQ multiplex PCR; in TCRdb, only in-frame clones are kept and a portion is missing. Among about 80,000 clones, roughly 85% were seen once, and the ten largest hold just under 2%. Sequenced here: CD4+ or CD8+ T cells sorted from blood, sampled in a trial of the OX40 agonist ivuxolimab. Receptor source: an adult with an advanced solid tumor such as melanoma, head and neck, liver or kidney cancer.

This rearrangement joins TRBV9 to TRBJ2-3, with a tentative D call TRBD2 (6 bases). CDR3 length equals 15 residues. Trimming took off 1 base at V and 5 bases at J, with 14 bases between the two ends. Germline assignment: CDR1 SGDLS and CDR2 YYNGEE. The CDR3 sequence: CASSVRVGGGDTQYF. The CDR3 DNA reads TGTGCCAGCAGCGTACGCGTGGGGGGAGGAGATACGCAGTATTTT.

This chain uses TRBV6-1 with TRBJ2-1; TRBD2 aligns across 8 bases. In germline, CDR1 is MNHNS, CDR2 SASEGT. Losses at the gene ends were 7 bases for V and 7 bases for J; bases not matched to a gene: 12. This CDR3 is built from 15 residues. CDR3 amino acids: CASTESGGLSNEQFF. In DNA form, the CDR3 reads TGTGCCAGCACCGAGAGCGGGGGCCTCTCTAATGAGCAGTTCTTC.

The rearrangement joins TRBV5-6 to TRBJ2-7; perhaps TRBD1 as D (6 bases). Germline CDR1 SGHDT, CDR2 YYEEEE. The CDR3 covers 16 residues. The V end was cut by 0 bases, the J end by 5 bases, with 18 bases between. CDR3 DNA sequence: TGTGCCAGCAGCTTGGCGGAACGGGTTAGGACAGACGAGCAGTACTTC. Protein product: CASSLAERVRTDEQYF.

This sequence joins TRBV7-9 and TRBJ2-5; D ambiguous. Trimming cost V 5 bases and J 0 bases, with 7 bases left between them. Per germline, CDR1 SEHNR and CDR2 FQNEAQ (reference sequence). The CDR3 contains 13 residues. CDR3 nucleotide sequence: TGTGCCAGCAGCAGGAGTGACCAAGAGACCCAGTACTTC. This gives the protein CASSRSDQETQYF.

This chain joins TRBV18 and TRBJ1-4; a possible D gene is TRBD1 (6 bases). V was clipped by 6 bases and J by 5 bases, with 16 bases between them. CDR3 length equals 15 residues. Germline lookup yields CDR1 KGHSH and CDR2 LQKENI. The CDR3 bases are TGTGCCAGCTCCGAAAACAGGGCGCAAAATGAAAAACTGTTTTTT. Translated, it gives CASSENRAQNEKLFF.

The rearrangement links TRBV7-3 to TRBJ2-5; D remains unclear. Trimming stripped 5 bases from V and 5 bases from J, with 15 bases between. CDR3 length: 14 amino acids. In germline, CDR1 is SGHTA, CDR2 FQGTGA. CDR3 nucleotides: TGTGCCAGCAGCCTCACGCCGGGCAAGGAGACCCAGTACTTC. This gives the protein CASSLTPGKETQYF. The whole variable domain, remainder taken from reference TRBV7-3 and TRBJ2-5, is GAGVSQTPSNKVTEKGKYVELRCDPISGHTALYWYRQSLGQGPEFLIYFQGTGAADDSGLPNDRFFAVRPEGSVSTLKIQRTERGDSAVYLCASSLTPGKETQYFGPGTRLLVL.

The CDR3 DNA is TGTGCCAGCTCAAAATCGACTAGCGGGGGGGTCGGTGGCACAGATACGCAGTATTTT. Its translation is CASSKSTSGGVGGTDTQYF. This chain links TRBV18 with TRBJ2-3; TRBD2 matches 14 bases. CDR3 length: 19 residues. The V and J ends lost 5 bases and 1 base, in that order; junction bases with no gene match: 11. CDR1 and CDR2 (germline): KGHSH, LQKENI.

This chain uses TRBV4-2 with TRBJ1-2, with 8 positions matching TRBD1. V gave up 0 bases and J gave up 8 bases; unmatched junction bases: 8. From germline, CDR1 is LGHNA and CDR2 YNFKEQ. The length of the CDR3 is 15 residues. CDR3 loop: CASSQDGWTGSGYTF. The CDR3 DNA reads TGTGCCAGCAGCCAAGATGGTTGGACAGGGAGCGGCTACACCTTC.

This clone turned up a few times. The chain is built from TRBV19 and TRBJ1-1; maybe TRBD1 (6 bases). Per germline, CDR1 LNHDA and CDR2 SQIVND (reference sequence). There are 15 residues in the CDR3. Between the trimmed V and J ends, which lost 1 base and 0 bases, there was a span of 9 bases. CDR3 coding DNA: TGTGCCAGTAGTATAGGGGGGGGCATGAACACTGAAGCTTTCTTT. This translates into CASSIGGGMNTEAFF.